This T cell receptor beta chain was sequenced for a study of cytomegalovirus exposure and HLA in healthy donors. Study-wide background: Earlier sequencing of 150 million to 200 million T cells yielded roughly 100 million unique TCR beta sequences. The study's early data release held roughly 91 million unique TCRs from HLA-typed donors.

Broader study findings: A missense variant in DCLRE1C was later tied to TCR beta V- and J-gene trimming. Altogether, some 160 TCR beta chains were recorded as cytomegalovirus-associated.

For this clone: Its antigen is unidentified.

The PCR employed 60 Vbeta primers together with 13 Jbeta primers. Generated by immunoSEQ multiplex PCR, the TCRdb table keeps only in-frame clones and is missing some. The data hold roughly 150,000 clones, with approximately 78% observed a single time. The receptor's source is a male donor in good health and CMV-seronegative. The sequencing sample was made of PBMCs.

Here the CDR3 DNA reads TGCGCCAGCAGCTATGGAATAGGGGCCGACGCCTACGAGCAGTACTTC. Translated, it gives CASSYGIGADAYEQYF. The V call is TRBV5-1, the J call TRBJ2-7; weak D call: TRBD1 (5 bases). V shed 3 bases and J shed 2 bases, with 18 bases lying between them. CDR3 length equals 16 residues. CDR1 SGHRS and CDR2 YFSETQ come from the germline V gene.